Described below is a single TCR beta chain sequence and its context. No antigen is known for it. Qualities for individual bases were not recorded, and no much larger clone is one base off. Each collaborating institution followed its own protocols to collect whole blood in K2EDTA tubes. Collaborator samples were shipped for TCRbeta analysis as frozen whole blood, isolated PBMCs, or DNA extracted from either sample type. This entry is derived from a study of blood T cell repertoires in COVID-19 (dated by TCRdb to about 2020). Some background on the complete study: The collaborator samples originated in the United States, Italy and Spain and spanned the acute and convalescent phases of COVID-19. The material from the prospective study consisted of cDNA or gDNA derived from T cells, B-cell-depleted T cells, or PBMCs. Subjects who had been exposed to COVID-19, were actively infected with it, or had recovered from it provided the deeply sampled blood TCRbeta repertoires that made up the dataset. The repertoires were released in a freely available public database meant as a resource for research on the immune response to SARS-CoV-2. The samples were drawn from the first 160 participants of the ongoing ImmuneRACE study and from roughly 1,300 subjects provided by 6 global collaborators. Nearly every sample came with metadata listing a de-identified subject ID, COVID-19 status, age in years and sex. Where available, HLA class I and class II types were taken from metadata supplied by the sample provider and were not determined by assay-based typing.

CDR1 and CDR2 (ENHRY, SYGVKD) derive from the germline V gene. After removal of 0 bases from V and 3 bases from J, the junction retains 12 bases not matched to a gene. The CDR3, from cysteine to phenylalanine, totals 19 residues. Here the CDR3 DNA is all that survives: 57 bases in frame from base 1. The immunoSEQ Assay, a bias-controlled multiplex PCR, was used to amplify TCRbeta CDR3 regions from genomic DNA. The authors' analysis ran thus. The number of nucleated cells in each sample was estimated by amplification of reference gene primers within the assay. Sequence reads were collapsed and filtered to measure the absolute abundance of every unique TCRbeta CDR3 rearrangement. For each sample, productive Simpson clonality was calculated as the square root of Simpson's diversity index across productive rearrangements. TCRdb provides this immuneACCESS table in a form limited to in-frame rearrangements. Some clones are lacking; in checked studies, under half of them reflect an unresolved V gene, and why the rest are absent is not known. V, J and clone size are taken as reported in that table, and D and trimming were inferred from the DNA itself. Recorded for this sample are about 42,000 clones; approximately 90% of them occurred a single time. 2.4% of the sample rests with the top ten.

The paper's findings and limits, for the study overall: How much clinical and demographic metadata was included differed by source and by participant, and the metadata was provided uncurated.

The TCR comes from a human donor in a cohort sampled during active COVID-19. The chain is assembled from TRBV10-3 and TRBJ1-5, with 9 middle bases fitting TRBD1. Specimen: peripheral blood. The DNA reads TGTGCCATCAGTGAGTCCGGACAGGGGTCGGGGGGGGCCAATCAGCCCCAGCATTTT. It specifies CAISESGQGSGGANQPQHF.